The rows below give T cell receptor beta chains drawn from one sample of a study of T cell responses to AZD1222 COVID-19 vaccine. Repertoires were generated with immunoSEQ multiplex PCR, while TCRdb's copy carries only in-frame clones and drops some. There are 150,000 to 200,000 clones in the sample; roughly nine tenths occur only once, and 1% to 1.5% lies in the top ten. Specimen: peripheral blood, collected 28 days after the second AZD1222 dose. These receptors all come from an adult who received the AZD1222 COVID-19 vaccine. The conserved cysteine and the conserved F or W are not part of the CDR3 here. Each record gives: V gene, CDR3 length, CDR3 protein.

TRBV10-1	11	ASSEGLTNEQF
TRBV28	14	ASTTMGGSRGYGYT
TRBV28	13	ASSLLAEAADEQY
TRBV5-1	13	ASSSGGHVSYEQY
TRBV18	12	ASSPSTGKSPLH
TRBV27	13	ASSSGVGGTDTQY
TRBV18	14	ASSPPGSQVLQTQY
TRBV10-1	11	ASSESAAETQY
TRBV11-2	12	ASSLAQRNEKLF
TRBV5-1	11	ASSPLTNYEQY
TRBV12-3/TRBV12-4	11	ASSFGSNYGYT
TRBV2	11	ASSGSAGNTIY
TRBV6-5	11	ASSYSAGNGYT
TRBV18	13	ASSPRTGENYGYT
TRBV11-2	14	ASSLGSAGLNTEAF
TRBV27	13	ASSLSTGGEEKLF
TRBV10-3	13	AISARTSGRETQY
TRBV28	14	ASSLIWGAAGNTIY
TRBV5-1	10	ASSPPGEGYT
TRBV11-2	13	ASSPTGGWNYGYT
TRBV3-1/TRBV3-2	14	ASSQDGGVVYNEQF
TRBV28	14	ASSPPLAVSYNEQF
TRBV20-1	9	SARSINEQF
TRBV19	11	ASRSQGPDTQY
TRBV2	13	ASSELVGNAGELF
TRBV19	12	ASSPGSGNYEQY
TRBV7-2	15	ASSNPWGRANSVGYT
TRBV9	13	ASSVGQGTNQPQH
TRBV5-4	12	ASSRGQTNTEAF
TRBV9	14	ASSETWGAEGYEQY
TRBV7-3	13	ASSPHSGSGTEAF
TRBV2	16	ASSEEQRLAGVADTQY
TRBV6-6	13	ASSRETGGNSPLH
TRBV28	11	ASSPGAGYGYT
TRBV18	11	ASSWTGGYEQY
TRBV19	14	ASRTQEDRVGQPQH
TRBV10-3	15	AISVLSGTASSYGYT
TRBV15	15	ATSRDLSGGFQETQY
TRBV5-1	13	ASSRDSRTYNEQF
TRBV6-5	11	ASSPGQNNEQF
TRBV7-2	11	ASSLGTENEAF
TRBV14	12	ASSQPQGFTEAF
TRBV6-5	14	ASSYARDTVAEKLF
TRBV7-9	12	ASSLSGTPNIQY
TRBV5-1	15	ASSLAPPAGGYNEQF
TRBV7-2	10	ASSLGGGKQY
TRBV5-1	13	ASSLGPFSYNEQF
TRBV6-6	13	ASSLDRVSGNTIY
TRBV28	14	ASSLGLGGLIQPQH
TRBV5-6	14	ASSLASGGGTDTQY
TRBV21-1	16	ASSTHGITGPGDYGYT
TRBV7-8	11	ASSFNRGNIQY
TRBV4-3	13	ASSQDLTVGDTQY
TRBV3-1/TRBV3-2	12	ASSQRTDNNEQF
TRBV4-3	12	ASSQSGTEAEAF
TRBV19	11	ASSTDRGGTQY
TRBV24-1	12	ATSDPATGFEQY
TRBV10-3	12	AIRATGLDYGYT
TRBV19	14	ASSAQWASGYNEQF